Listed below are T cell receptor beta chains from one sample, sequenced in a study of T cell repertoires in cytomegalovirus infection. TCRdb reprocessed the reads via MiXCR and lists one record per CDR3 protein. The sample has 200,000 or so distinct CDR3 sequences; roughly a fifth are singletons. Sequenced input: PBMCs. Every receptor here comes from a human donor in good health (CMV status not recorded). Some clones in this sample may be carry-over from other donors' samples. Both conserved end residues are part of each CDR3. D genes are given only for firm matches. Not all rows give a size; the values are once, few, many and, for expanded clones, a class.

clone_size d_call j_call v_call cdr3_aa cdr3_nt
few . TRBJ2-2 TRBV15 CATSRQAPGELFF TGTGCCACCAGCAGACAGGCCCCCGGGGAGCTGTTTTTT
many TRBD2 TRBJ2-7 TRBV10-1 CASTSLAGGRSYEQYF TGCGCCAGTACGTCGCTAGCGGGGGGAAGGTCCTACGAGCAGTACTTC
. . TRBJ2-7 TRBV15 CATSRDPGGLEQYF TGTGCCACCAGCAGAGATCCCGGGGGCCTCGAGCAGTACTTC
few TRBD2 TRBJ2-7 TRBV4-1 CASSLSLPTSGRINEQYF TGCGCCAGCAGCCTATCGCTACCGACTAGCGGGAGGATCAACGAGCAGTACTTC
. TRBD1 TRBJ2-7 TRBV19 CAIFPFPSGQDTYEQYF TGTGCCATCTTCCCCTTTCCGTCGGGACAGGATACCTACGAGCAGTACTTC
many . TRBJ2-1 TRBV7-8 CASSLDLSRHEQFF TGTGCCAGCAGCTTAGATCTAAGCCGCCATGAGCAGTTCTTC
. . TRBJ2-3 TRBV20-1 CSARVLGTDTQYF TGCAGTGCTAGGGTGTTAGGCACAGATACGCAGTATTTT
. . TRBJ2-7 TRBV20-1 CSARPPGQSFSEQYF TGCAGTGCTAGGCCCCCCGGACAGTCATTTAGCGAGCAGTACTTC
many TRBD2 TRBJ2-3 TRBV12-3/TRBV12-4 CASRIAGSTDTQYF TGTGCCAGCAGGATAGCGGGAAGCACAGATACGCAGTATTTT
few . TRBJ1-1 TRBV2 CASRVTGNTEAFF TGTGCCAGCAGAGTTACAGGAAACACTGAAGCTTTCTTT
. . TRBJ2-2 TRBV5-1 CASSLAQDTGELFF TGCGCCAGCAGCTTGGCTCAGGACACCGGGGAGCTGTTTTTT
many . TRBJ2-3 TRBV28 CASSLPGFGTDTQYF TGTGCCAGCAGTTTGCCCGGGTTTGGCACAGATACGCAGTATTTT
many . TRBJ1-3 TRBV7-9 CASSPPGAGNTIYF TGTGCCAGCAGCCCGCCCGGGGCTGGAAACACCATATATTTT
few . TRBJ2-1 TRBV2 CASSELGGQFF TGTGCCAGCAGTGAGTTGGGAGGGCAGTTCTTC
many . TRBJ1-4 TRBV25-1 CASCDSTNEKLFF TGTGCCAGCTGCGACTCGACTAATGAAAAACTGTTTTTT
. . TRBJ2-1 TRBV29-1 CSPGQNYNEQFF TGCAGCCCTGGGCAGAATTACAATGAGCAGTTCTTC
. . TRBJ2-1 TRBV11-3 CASSLVVTNEQFF TGTGCCAGCAGCTTAGTGGTGACCAATGAGCAGTTCTTC
. . TRBJ2-7 TRBV6-2/TRBV6-3 CASSSYNYEQYF TGTGCCAGCAGTTCCTACAACTACGAGCAGTACTTC
many . TRBJ2-3 TRBV29-1 CSGHGTSTDTQYF TGCAGCGGGCACGGTACTAGCACAGATACGCAGTATTTT
many . TRBJ2-1 TRBV7-9 CASSYGINNEQFF TGTGCCAGCAGCTACGGAATAAACAATGAGCAGTTCTTC
. TRBD1 TRBJ2-1 TRBV6-1 CASSQRRTGLKAGRTEQFF TGTGCCAGCAGCCAACGGAGGACAGGCCTGAAGGCTGGAAGGACTGAGCAGTTCTTC
many TRBD1 TRBJ2-4 TRBV7-2 CASSLEGARAKNIQYF TGTGCCAGCAGCTTAGAGGGGGCGAGAGCCAAAAACATTCAGTACTTC
few . TRBJ2-1 TRBV28 CASSSGAVGNNEQFF TGTGCCAGCAGTTCAGGAGCGGTGGGAAACAATGAGCAGTTCTTC
. . TRBJ1-1 TRBV18 CASSPGLGRGNTEAFF TGTGCCAGCTCACCGGGACTGGGAAGGGGGAACACTGAAGCTTTCTTT
. . TRBJ1-2 TRBV5-4 CASSSAGPRGYGYTF TGTGCCAGCAGCTCGGCAGGCCCTAGGGGCTATGGCTACACCTTC
. . TRBJ2-5 TRBV5-1 CASSSRGGGGETQYF TGCGCCAGCAGCTCCCGAGGGGGGGGCGGAGAGACCCAGTACTTC
many TRBD1 TRBJ1-5 TRBV7-6 CASSQGTGEDQPQHF TGTGCCAGCAGCCAAGGGACAGGGGAGGATCAGCCCCAGCATTTT
. TRBD1 TRBJ1-4 TRBV28 CASSLIGTDEKLFF TGTGCCAGCAGTTTGATCGGGACAGATGAAAAACTGTTTTTT
. . TRBJ2-3 TRBV28 CASSLSGGNTQYF TGTGCCAGCAGTTTGTCAGGAGGAAATACGCAGTATTTT
. TRBD1 TRBJ2-7 TRBV28 CASSPGQSLHEQYF TGTGCCAGCAGTCCGGGACAGTCGCTTCACGAGCAGTACTTC
few . TRBJ2-3 TRBV7-3 CASSTQTRATDTQYF TGTGCCAGCAGCACACAGACCCGGGCGACAGATACGCAGTATTTT
few . TRBJ2-2 TRBV19 CASSIDLNTGELFF TGTGCCAGTAGTATAGATCTAAACACCGGGGAGCTGTTTTTT
few TRBD2 TRBJ2-3 TRBV25-1 CASEAGRESTDTQYF TGTGCCAGCGAAGCGGGGCGGGAGAGCACAGATACGCAGTATTTT
few TRBD2 TRBJ2-1 TRBV29-1 CSAGTSRGNEQFF TGCAGCGCCGGGACTAGCAGGGGTAATGAGCAGTTCTTC
few . TRBJ2-7 TRBV20-1 CSARGSSGLEQYF TGCAGTGCTAGAGGTTCAAGCGGCCTGGAGCAGTACTTC
few TRBD1 TRBJ2-1 TRBV29-1 CSVDGTGGYNEQFF TGCAGCGTTGACGGGACAGGGGGATACAATGAGCAGTTCTTC